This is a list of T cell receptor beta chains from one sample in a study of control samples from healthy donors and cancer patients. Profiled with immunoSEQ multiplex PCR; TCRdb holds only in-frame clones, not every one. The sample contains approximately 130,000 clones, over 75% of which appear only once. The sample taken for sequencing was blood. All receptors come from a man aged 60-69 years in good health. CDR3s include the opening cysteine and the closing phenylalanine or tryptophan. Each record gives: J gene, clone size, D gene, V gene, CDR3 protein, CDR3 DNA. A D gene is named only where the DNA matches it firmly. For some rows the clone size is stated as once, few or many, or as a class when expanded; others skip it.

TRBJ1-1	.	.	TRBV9	CASSVWGGANTEAFF	TGTGCCAGCAGCGTGTGGGGCGGGGCGAACACTGAAGCTTTCTTT
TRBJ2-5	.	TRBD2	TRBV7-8	CASSLARTSGETQYF	TGTGCCAGCAGCTTAGCCCGGACTAGCGGGGAGACCCAGTACTTC
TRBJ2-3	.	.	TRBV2	CASRGGLSTDTQYF	TGTGCCAGCAGGGGTGGACTAAGCACAGATACGCAGTATTTT
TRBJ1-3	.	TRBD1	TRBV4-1	CASSRPQGDAYSGNTIYF	TGCGCCAGCAGCAGACCGCAGGGGGACGCATACTCTGGAAACACCATATATTTT
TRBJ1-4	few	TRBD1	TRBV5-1	CASSSGQGGGYEKLFF	TGCGCCAGCAGCTCTGGACAGGGAGGGGGTTATGAAAAACTGTTTTTT
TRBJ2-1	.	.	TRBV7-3	CASSFRGYDEQFF	TGTGCCAGCAGCTTTCGGGGCTATGATGAGCAGTTCTTC
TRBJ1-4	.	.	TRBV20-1	CSARVDEKLFF	TGCAGTGCTAGAGTAGATGAAAAACTGTTTTTT
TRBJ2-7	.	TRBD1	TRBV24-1	CATSGTGPSSYEQYF	TGTGCCACCTCCGGGACAGGGCCTTCTAGCTACGAGCAGTACTTC
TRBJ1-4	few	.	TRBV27	CASSRTSPQVNEKLFF	TGTGCCAGCAGTAGGACAAGCCCCCAGGTTAATGAAAAACTGTTTTTT
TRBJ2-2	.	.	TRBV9	CASSVELANTGELFF	TGTGCCAGCAGCGTAGAACTAGCAAACACCGGGGAGCTGTTTTTT
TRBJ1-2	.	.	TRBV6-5	CASSYSSRGLHYGYTF	TGTGCCAGCAGTTACTCGAGCCGGGGGTTACACTATGGCTACACCTTC
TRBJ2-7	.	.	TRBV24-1	CATSDGTETYEQYF	TGTGCCACCAGTGACGGGACTGAAACCTACGAGCAGTACTTC
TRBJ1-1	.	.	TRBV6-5	CASSKGTVNTEAFF	TGTGCCAGCAGCAAAGGGACCGTGAACACTGAAGCTTTCTTT
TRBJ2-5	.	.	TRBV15	CATSRDDWTVQETQYF	TGTGCCACCAGCAGAGACGACTGGACAGTACAAGAGACCCAGTACTTC
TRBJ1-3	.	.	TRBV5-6	CASSLRGASGNTIYF	TGTGCCAGCAGCTTGCGGGGGGCTTCTGGAAACACCATATATTTT
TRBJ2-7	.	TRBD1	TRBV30	CAWSLGQVAYEQYF	TGTGCCTGGAGTTTGGGACAGGTAGCCTACGAGCAGTACTTC
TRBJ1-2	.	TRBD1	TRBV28	CASSRGLYGYTF	TGTGCCAGCAGTAGGGGGCTCTATGGCTACACCTTC
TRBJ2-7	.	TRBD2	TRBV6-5	CASSLAAAGTYEQYF	TGTGCCAGCAGTTTGGCCGCAGCGGGGACTTACGAGCAGTACTTC
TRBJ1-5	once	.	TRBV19	CASKSASNQPQHF	TGTGCCAGTAAATCTGCCAGCAATCAGCCCCAGCATTTT
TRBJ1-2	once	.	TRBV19	CASSIESGGPEANYGYTF	TGTGCCAGTAGTATAGAGTCGGGGGGCCCTGAAGCTAACTATGGCTACACCTTC
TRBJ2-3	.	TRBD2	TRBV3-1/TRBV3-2	CASSQTGGSTDTQYF	TGTGCCAGCAGCCAAACCGGGGGGAGCACAGATACGCAGTATTTT
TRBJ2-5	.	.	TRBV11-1	CASGWGETQYF	TGTGCCAGCGGATGGGGAGAGACCCAGTACTTC
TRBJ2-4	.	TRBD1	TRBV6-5	CASSYSTGTGGLEYF	TGTGCCAGCAGTTACTCTACCGGGACAGGGGGTCTGGAGTACTTC
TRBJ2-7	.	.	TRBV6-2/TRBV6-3	CASSYRGRDQDLQYF	TGTGCCAGCAGTTACCGGGGCAGGGATCAAGACCTCCAGTACTTC
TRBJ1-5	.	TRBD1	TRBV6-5	CASSYGGTGNQPQHF	TGTGCCAGCAGTTACGGCGGGACAGGCAATCAGCCCCAGCATTTT
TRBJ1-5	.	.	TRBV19	CASSREGMNYQPQHF	TGTGCCAGTAGTCGAGAGGGCATGAACTATCAGCCCCAGCATTTT
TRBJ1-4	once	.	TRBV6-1	CASSEVRNEKLFF	TGTGCCAGCAGTGAGGTCAGAAACGAAAAACTGTTTTTT
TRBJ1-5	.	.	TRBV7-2	CASSLEWAVGQPQHF	TGTGCCAGCAGCTTAGAATGGGCAGTCGGTCAGCCCCAGCATTTT
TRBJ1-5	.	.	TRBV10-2	CASSGGGGGSNQPQHF	TGCGCCAGCAGTGGAGGGGGAGGGGGTAGCAATCAGCCCCAGCATTTT
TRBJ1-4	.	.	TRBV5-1	CASSLGHSENEKLFF	TGCGCCAGCAGCTTGGGGCACAGTGAGAATGAAAAACTGTTTTTT
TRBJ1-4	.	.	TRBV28	CASSSTGRVLEKLFF	TGTGCCAGCAGTTCCACCGGCAGGGTACTTGAAAAACTGTTTTTT
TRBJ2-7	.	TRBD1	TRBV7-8	CASSQSTGTGNEQYF	TGTGCCAGCAGCCAATCCACCGGGACAGGGAACGAGCAGTACTTC
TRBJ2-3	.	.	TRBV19	CASSPSGGYTDTQYF	TGTGCCAGTAGTCCCTCTGGGGGATACACAGATACGCAGTATTTT
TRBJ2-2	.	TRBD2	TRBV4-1	CASSQGAGGPAGELFF	TGCGCCAGCAGCCAAGGGGCGGGGGGGCCCGCCGGGGAGCTGTTTTTT
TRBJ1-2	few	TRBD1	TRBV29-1	CSVEMGQLLYGYTF	TGCAGCGTTGAGATGGGACAGCTCCTCTATGGCTACACCTTC
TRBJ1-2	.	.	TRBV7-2	CASSLDTLYGYTF	TGTGCCAGCAGCTTAGATACGCTTTATGGCTACACCTTC
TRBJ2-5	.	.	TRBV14	CASSRSGRGETQYF	TGTGCCAGCAGTCGATCAGGTCGGGGAGAGACCCAGTACTTC
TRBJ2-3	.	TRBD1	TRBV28	CASSLAGTGRFNTDTQYF	TGTGCCAGCAGTTTAGCCGGGACAGGGAGGTTTAACACAGATACGCAGTATTTT
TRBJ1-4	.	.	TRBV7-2	CASSVVRGEKLFF	TGTGCCAGCAGCGTCGTGCGGGGTGAAAAACTGTTTTTT
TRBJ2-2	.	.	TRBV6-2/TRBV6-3	CASSYRSGTELFF	TGTGCCAGCAGTTACCGTTCAGGGACAGAGCTGTTTTTT
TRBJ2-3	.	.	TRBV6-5	CASNPGQNTDTQYF	TGTGCCAGCAATCCAGGACAGAACACAGATACGCAGTATTTT
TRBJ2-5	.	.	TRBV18	CASSPQRLQETQYF	TGTGCCAGCTCACCACAGCGGCTCCAAGAGACCCAGTACTTC
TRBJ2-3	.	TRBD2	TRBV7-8	CASSLAERGNTDTQYF	TGTGCCAGCAGCCTCGCGGAGCGGGGGAACACAGATACGCAGTATTTT